What follows is one T cell receptor beta chain and its context. The CDR3 is 14 amino acids. Trimming stripped 0 bases from V and 8 bases from J, with 11 bases between. The germline V gene encodes CDR1 SGHDN and CDR2 FVKESK. RNA amounts of about 0.5 to 1 ug underwent reverse transcription with random hexamers. Coverage of TCR beta CDR3 amplification by immunoSEQ multiplex PCR extended to 54 Vbeta and 13 Jbeta. TCRdb called the immunoSEQ multiplex PCR reads again in MiXCR, with one record for every CDR3 protein. The data show about 240,000 distinct CDR3 sequences, 90% to 96% seen once. This entry belongs to a study of CD8 T cells in Susac syndrome. In the study overall: Among sequenced Susac syndrome patients, five or six had active disease and 8 or 9 were in remission. Susac syndrome patients were untreated, on corticosteroids with some adding intravenous immunoglobulin, or on intravenous immunoglobulin only.

CD8+ and CD4+ blood T cells underwent TCR beta sequencing. The sample taken for sequencing was CD4+ T cells from PBMCs. This clonotype was sampled from a human donor with Susac syndrome. The chain has TRBV14 and TRBJ2-1; possibly TRBD2 for D (6 bases). The CDR3 sequence: CASSQDDGSYEQFF. DNA for the CDR3: TGTGCCAGCAGCCAAGACGACGGGAGCTATGAGCAGTTCTTC.